Listed here is a single T cell receptor beta chain. There is no known antigen for this receptor. Per-base quality was not reported, and no clone a single base away is much larger than it. Libraries came from the immunoSEQ multiplex PCR assay. For the multiplex PCR, a mixture combining 60 forward primers for TCR Vbeta segments and 13 reverse primers for TCR Jbeta segments was used. A multiplex PCR assay on genomic DNA amplified the CDR3 region of rearranged TCR beta genes. On the Illumina HiSeq System, the amplified TCR beta libraries were sequenced as 87-base-pair reads. The authors' analysis ran thus. A later analysis counted approximately 84 million unique TCR beta chains across the 690 or so repertoires, and about 10 million of these chains were shared by at least two donors. A nearest-neighbor algorithm error-corrected the raw reads and collapsed the reads into unique sequences, merging closely related sequences to remove PCR and sequencing errors. CDR3 sequences were aligned to IMGT reference sequences to assign V, D and J gene segments. For a sequence to be retained, at least a six-nucleotide match to both a V gene segment and a J gene segment was required. Rearrangements were classified as productive when the CDR3 lacked stop codons and remained in frame with V and J, and all other rearrangements were classified as non-productive. Following IMGT convention, CDR3 was defined as the stretch from the second conserved V-encoded cysteine up to the conserved J-encoded phenylalanine. The earlier analysis of approximately 590 of the donors excluded any sequence lacking an unambiguous match to a single V gene segment. An earlier analysis of 587 of the donors classified V segments as functional when productive rearrangements were above 56.7% and as segregating when the standard deviation between donors was above 5%. A statistical classification framework was built to diagnose cytomegalovirus status from the catalog of TCR beta chain sequences. V and J gene assignment, in a later analysis, came from comparing TCR nucleotide sequences with IMGT/GENE-DB human TR gene sequences. A later analysis assigned CDR3 sequences and most-parsimonious VDJ recombination scenarios with the TCRdist pipeline. A later analysis defined each TCR beta chain by its CDR3 amino acid sequence plus V-gene family, and excluded reads lacking a unique V-gene family. In a later analysis, nearly 600 highly shared, low-generation-probability nucleotide sequences were removed to address suspected cross-contamination and a sequencing artifact. For each public chain, a later analysis derived a clonal expansion index from normalized ranks of inferred template counts within each repertoire. In a later analysis, generation probabilities were computed with a VDJ recombination model fitted to out-of-frame rearrangements, and the resulting probabilities were checked against IGoR. Hypergeometric tests were used in a later analysis to score TCR-TCR, TCR-HLA and TCR-CMV co-occurrence, with a repertoire-size bias correction applied to the TCR pairs. A later analysis estimated false discovery rates by permuting HLA or CMV assignments 20 times. In a later analysis, co-occurring TCRs were grouped using DBSCAN, and TCRdist sequence similarity was added for clustering within HLA-allele-positive subsets. Repertoires with fewer than 30,000 or more than 120,000 public chains were left out of co-occurrence clustering, as were five repertoires with anomalous nucleotide sharing. TCRdb carries this immuneACCESS record with in-frame sequences only. Its versions omit some clonotypes, under half of them owing to an unresolved V gene in the studies checked, with the rest unexplained. V, J and clone size reflect that table, while D and trimming were determined from the DNA. This sample is represented by some 140,000 clones; approximately 79% of them were singletons. In total, the top ten clones hold 8.8% of the sample.

The data were obtained in a study of cytomegalovirus exposure and HLA in healthy donors (dated by TCRdb to between 2016 and 2019). Notes on the research overall: An earlier analysis of some 500 of the donors reported 250 to 300 Gb of sequence data and 100 million to 130 million unique TCR beta sequences from 190 million or so T cells. An early release covering around 630 HLA-typed donors comprised around 300 gigabases of sequencing data and around 85 million unique TCR sequences. Of the 300 to 400 genotyped donors, approximately 82% fell in the genetic ancestry cluster associated with self-reported Caucasian donors. The study aimed to test whether cataloging public T cell receptors could reveal signatures of past pathogen exposure. The study profiled the T cell repertoires of hundreds of subjects by immunosequencing and related them to cytomegalovirus serostatus. A separate validation cohort of 100 to 150 different subjects was used in addition to the roughly 720-subject first cohort. To predict cytomegalovirus infection status, the study combined high-throughput TCR immunosequencing, statistical association of individual TCRs with disease status, and machine learning. A later analysis re-analyzed previously published TCR beta repertoires from approximately 670 donors and added high-resolution HLA genotyping to study TCR occurrence patterns. Rather than drawing on any new phenotypic data, the later analysis identified candidate immune exposures from TCR beta sequences and the way those sequences occurred across donors. In an earlier analysis of 500 to 650 of the donors, high-throughput TCR beta sequencing was used to judge whether each TCR beta V gene segment behaved as functional or pseudogenic. Donor age, sex, ethnicity and CMV serostatus were compiled together with the repertoire data. A later genetic analysis used genome-wide SNP genotypes for about 65% of the roughly 670 donors, treating that subset as a discovery cohort. All discovery cohort repertoires had been generated using a single sequencing platform. HLA typing covered class I and class II loci at four-digit resolution. The number of donors typed differed by locus, with about 629-640 for A, B, C, DRB1 and DQB1, 522 for DQA1, 600 to 610 for DPA1, and some 470 for DPB1. About five DR-DQ haplotypes were handled as single units for association and clustering because linkage in the cohort was strong. Among some 400 genotyped donors of the cohort, an average of about 240,000 unique TCR beta nucleotide sequences were sequenced per donor, roughly 20% of them non-productive.

There are 19 amino acids in the CDR3, from cysteine to phenylalanine inclusive. Only the CDR3 DNA stays, 57 bases, in frame from base 1. Based on the germline V gene, the CDR1 and CDR2 sequences are MGHRA and YSYEKL. Relative to germline, V is missing 0 bases and J is missing 1 base, with 8 bases of the junction outside any gene match. In total, 500 to 700 healthy bone marrow donors made up the cohort. At the time of sampling, every cohort member was nominally healthy, though immune exposures that went unrecorded were likely present. The donor tested CMV seropositive and was one of the 289 seropositive cohort members. A peripheral blood sample was provided by each donor, and peripheral blood mononuclear cells were used for TCR beta sequencing. The Qiagen DNeasy Blood Extraction Kit was used to extract genomic DNA from the blood cell samples. Paper-wide results and their limitations: Linkage disequilibrium might explain the correlated functional status among segregating V segments, but an unknown experimental factor could not be excluded. Sequencing depth was assumed to be roughly uniform across donors in the presence/absence analyses, though that assumption may not hold. The 87-base-pair reads could not distinguish some IMGT-functional V segments, including TRBV6-2 and TRBV6-3, so those segments were excluded. Compared with equally common non-associated chains, HLA-associated TCR beta chains in a later analysis were more clonally expanded and had lower generation probabilities. A further reported finding was that TCR beta sequences accurately predicted the HLA-A and HLA-B alleles for most subjects in the first cohort. In a later analysis, several top co-occurrence clusters were reported to appear linked to parvovirus B19, influenza, CMV and Epstein-Barr virus. The earlier analysis of about 600 of the donors excluded seventeen rarely observed V segments, including chromosome 9 orphons, because counts were too low. Cytomegalovirus status was reported to be diagnosed by the classifier with high specificity and sensitivity in both the original and validation cohorts. In an earlier analysis of around 500 of the donors, most TCR beta V segments appeared in productive rearrangements about 87% or about 30% of the time, broadly matching IMGT annotations. The authors suggested that the approach could potentially be extended to other disease states and immunological phenotypes. In a later analysis, TCR association rates were found to vary across HLA loci, with the most associated TCRs seen for DRB1 alleles and the fewest for HLA-C alleles. Strong co-occurrence of HLA alleles, especially DR and DQ, made assigning TCR associations to individual alleles difficult. Because some donors lacked HLA typing at each locus, the association tests relied only on the typed subset. A group of highly shared sequence variants was considered likely to be a technical artifact of the sequencing pipeline. Immune exposure information for the cohort was limited to CMV serostatus. This cohort had only TCR beta chains sequenced, and the lack of alpha or paired-chain data limited which features could be detected. Most TCR sequences were seen in very few donors, while some public TCRs were found in many individuals. Specific HLA alleles were associated with over 15,000 TCR beta sequences at a false discovery rate of 0.05 in a later analysis. An association between a missense DCLRE1C variant and V-gene and J-gene trimming of TCR beta chains was found in a later genetic analysis and replicated in an independent cohort. A later analysis found that most CMV-associated TCR beta chains appeared HLA-restricted, with HLA associations seemingly driven largely by CMV exposure. In vitro tests confirmed that a few of the cytomegalovirus-associated TCR beta chains recognize cytomegalovirus antigens. According to a later genetic analysis, donors in an Asian-associated ancestry cluster had fewer N-insertions in productive TCRs than the roughly 700-donor mean. A total of 150 to 200 TCR beta chains were listed by the study as associated with cytomegalovirus.

Specimen: PBMCs. The sequence is built from TRBV4-1 and TRBJ2-1; 11 junctional bases match TRBD2. The receptor was isolated from a woman between 45 and 60 years old in good health and CMV-seropositive. The nucleotides are TGCGCCAGCAGCCAAGATGCCTTTAGCGGGGGGGATTCCTACAATGAGCAGTTCTTC. It translates to CASSQDAFSGGDSYNEQFF.